The next 16 T cell receptor beta chains were all read from a single sample in a study of Ad26.COV2.S vaccination and SARS-CoV-2 variants. Generated by immunoSEQ multiplex PCR, the TCRdb table keeps only in-frame clones and is missing some. The table has 360,000 or so clones, more than 75% seen once; the top ten hold roughly 3.6%. The treatment is: approximately 18 received Ad26.COV2.S at low or high dose, single or two shots; 5 received placebo; per-sample allocation not given. Samples analyzed were those drawn on day 63 after the first vaccine or placebo injection. Specimen: peripheral blood, collected in a trial of Ad26.COV2.S vaccine versus placebo. Receptor source: a person between 18 and 59 years old who received the Ad26.COV2.S COVID-19 vaccine or a placebo.

The genes are TRBV7-2 and TRBJ1-1; TRBD1 matches at 12 bases. V lost 2 bases to trimming and J lost 2 bases; unmatched junction nucleotides: 6. The V gene's germline CDR1 is SGHTA and CDR2 FQGNSA. This CDR3 region has 17 residues. The CDR3 coding sequence is TGTGCCAGCAGCTTAAGGGGACAGGGGGCGCTCAACACTGAAGCTTTCTTT. It specifies CASSLRGQGALNTEAFF.

V and J are TRBV6-4 and TRBJ2-2; possibly TRBD2 for D (6 bases). V lost 1 base, J lost 3 bases, and 9 bases lay in between. CDR1 and CDR2 from the germline V gene are MRHNA and SNTAGT. The CDR3 spans 15 residues. This CDR3 is CASSDFGGYTGELFF. The CDR3, as DNA: TGTGCCAGCAGTGACTTCGGGGGATACACCGGGGAGCTGTTTTTT.

The J gene is TRBJ2-1, the V gene TRBV27; the D gene is possibly TRBD1 (5 bases). Germline CDR1 is MNHEY and CDR2 is SMNVEV (reference sequence). Between the trimmed V and J ends, which lost 5 bases and 4 bases, there was a span of 15 bases. The CDR3 has 15 residues. The CDR3 DNA sequence: TGTGCCAGCAGTCTTGATCCAGACAGATACAATGAGCAGTTCTTC. Translated: CASSLDPDRYNEQFF.

The V gene is TRBV5-1, the J gene TRBJ1-2; D is uncertain. There are 13 residues in the CDR3. Per germline, CDR1 SGHRS and CDR2 YFSETQ. Trimming cost V 0 bases and J 6 bases, with 9 bases left between them. The DNA for the CDR3 is TGCGCCAGCAGCTTGGGCAGAGTTAATGGCTACACCTTC. Its translation: CASSLGRVNGYTF.

This chain uses TRBV15 with TRBJ2-3; 8 bases fit TRBD1. Germline V lookup: CDR1 LNHNV, CDR2 YYDKDF (reference sequence). V gave up 5 bases and J gave up 8 bases; unmatched junction bases: 9. The CDR3 runs 14 residues. This CDR3 reads CATSSQTGEATQYF. In DNA, the CDR3 is TGTGCCACCAGCTCCCAGACAGGGGAGGCTACGCAGTATTTT.

This clone was observed a handful of times. The chain links TRBV5-6 to TRBJ1-5; 7 bases map to TRBD1. After removal of 5 bases from V and 0 bases from J, the junction contained 11 bases not matched to a gene. The CDR3 spans 17 residues. Germline lookup yields CDR1 SGHDT and CDR2 YYEEEE. The CDR3 region has the DNA TGTGCCAGCAGTTCCGGGACAGCCTTCTATAGCAATCAGCCCCAGCATTTT. It encodes CASSSGTAFYSNQPQHF.

This clone has more than one count but fewer than ten. The CDR3 reads CASSSVNSPLHF. The CDR3 DNA sequence: TGTGCCAGCAGTTCGGTTAATTCACCCCTCCACTTT. The genes are TRBV25-1 and TRBJ1-6; no clear D gene. The CDR3 sequence is 12 residues long. Trimming removed 5 bases at V and 6 bases at J, with 5 bases between. Germline values: CDR1 MGHDK, CDR2 SYGVNS.

J is TRBJ2-5 and V is TRBV5-5, with D perhaps being TRBD1 or TRBD2 (5 bases each). The germline CDR1 and CDR2 sequences are SGHKS and YYEKEE (reference sequence). The CDR3 runs 13 residues. Trimming pared 4 bases from V and 5 bases from J, leaving 12 bases between. The CDR3 here is CASSLLEGETQYF. The CDR3 DNA follows: TGTGCCAGCAGCCTTCTAGAGGGGGAGACCCAGTACTTC.

The gene calls are TRBV6-5 and TRBJ2-5; TRBD1 matches at 7 bases. V trimming: 8 bases; J trimming: 1 base; junction bases outside the gene matches: 10. CDR1 MNHEY and CDR2 SVGAGI come from the germline V gene. The CDR3 runs 15 residues. The CDR3, as DNA: TGTGCCAGCGCTACGGGACAGACTATCCAAGAGACCCAGTACTTC. This sequence encodes CASATGQTIQETQYF.

The chain couples TRBV7-6 to TRBJ2-1; TRBD2 agrees at 7 bases. This CDR3 is built from 17 residues. Looked up from germline, CDR1 is SGHVS and CDR2 is FNYEAQ. Trimming at V came to 1 base and at J to 0 bases, leaving 6 bases not matched to a gene. In DNA form, the CDR3 reads TGTGCCAGCAGCTTAGTTGGGTGGGGGGGCTCCTACAATGAGCAGTTCTTC. Translated: CASSLVGWGGSYNEQFF.

This clone was picked up a small number of times. The sample contains more than one DNA sequence encoding this CDR3. The chain links TRBV5-1 to TRBJ2-4; maybe TRBD1 (5 bases). Germline V lookup: CDR1 SGHRS, CDR2 YFSETQ. V was clipped by 0 bases and J by 1 base, with 5 bases between them. The CDR3 is 14 residues long. The CDR3 loop reads CASSLEGAKNIQYF. The DNA for the CDR3 is TGCGCCAGCAGCTTGGAGGGGGCCAAAAACATTCAGTACTTC.

The rearrangement links TRBV5-8 to TRBJ1-2, with a possible D match to TRBD1 (5 bases). Trimming left V 3 bases short and J 7 bases short, with 13 bases between. Germline V gene data show CDR1 as SGHTS and CDR2 as YDEGEE. The CDR3 runs to 13 residues. This CDR3 reads CASSSGTISGYTF. Here the CDR3 DNA reads TGTGCCAGCAGCTCCGGGACGATTAGTGGCTACACCTTC.

The CDR3 region has the DNA TGTGCCAGTAGTATACGGGGCCGCGGCACCGGGGAGCTGTTTTTT. This encodes CASSIRGRGTGELFF. This chain connects TRBV19 to TRBJ2-2; D could derive from TRBD1 or TRBD2 (5 bases each). This CDR3 has 15 amino acids. Deletions cut 2 bases from V and 4 bases from J, with 11 bases between. Germline V gene lookup returns CDR1 LNHDA and CDR2 SQIVND (reference sequence).

The J gene is TRBJ2-3, the V gene TRBV9; D may match TRBD1 or TRBD2 (5 bases each). Per germline, CDR1 SGDLS and CDR2 YYNGEE. The CDR3 is 14 amino acids. V lost 0 bases and J 6 bases, leaving 11 bases between the germline ends. The chain's CDR3 is CASSVGGGGDTQYF. The CDR3 DNA reads TGTGCCAGCAGCGTAGGGGGCGGCGGGGATACGCAGTATTTT.

The chain has TRBV10-3 and TRBJ2-5; D is possibly TRBD2 (6 bases). Looked up from germline, CDR1 is ENHRY and CDR2 is SYGVKD. CDR3 size: 14 residues. Trimming left V 2 bases short and J 2 bases short, with 9 bases between. The CDR3 DNA follows: TGTGCCATCAGTGAGGGGGAGGTGCAAGAGACCCAGTACTTC. This gives the protein CAISEGEVQETQYF.

The gene calls are TRBV6-6 and TRBJ2-3, with D perhaps matching TRBD1 (5 bases). Trimming shortened V by 5 bases and J by 4 bases, and 7 bases separated the two germline ends. This CDR3 has 12 residues. Germline CDR1 MNHNY, CDR2 SVGAGI (reference sequence). The CDR3 here is CASSLQADTQYF. CDR3 sequence (DNA): TGTGCCAGCAGTCTACAGGCAGATACGCAGTATTTT.